What follows describes a single TCR beta chain. Only one count was recorded for this clonotype. Its antigen has not been determined. No much larger clonotype is one base removed from it; base qualities were not supplied. One read alone is weak evidence. The data were obtained in a study of blood T cells in healthy people across ages (dated by TCRdb to about 2015). In terms of the full investigation: In model experiments, template switching captured about one uniquely barcoded TCR beta cDNA molecule for every two T cells. To track age-related changes in TCR beta repertoire diversity, the study relied on deep sequencing normalized with unique cDNA molecular identifiers. The donors were split into four age groups: young (average around 15 years), middle-aged (over 35), aged (roughly 60) and long-lived (82). To avoid experimental bias, donors of different ages were randomly spread across the sequencing lanes. Two additional independent replicas of 1 million unique cDNA reads from the same blood draw were analyzed for two donors (one aged 18 to 30 and one aged 80 or older). The paper's findings and limits, for the study overall: Estimates of total diversity from one million sequenced T cells were regarded as lower bounds and underestimates. Observed TCR beta diversity per million T cells fell roughly linearly with age, and a significant reduction was already apparent by age roughly 40. Because donor CMV infection status was unknown, age-related changes in expanded clonotypes were potentially confounded. Because profiling used bulk unsorted PBMCs, naive and antigen-experienced compartments could not be compared conclusively. Compared with the aged group, more naive CD4+ T cells, fewer expanded clones and increased TCR diversity were shown by the long-lived group, suggesting age selection. A strong correlation was found between observed TCR beta diversity and the percentage of naive T cells measured by flow cytometry.

As encoded in the germline V gene, CDR1 is SGHRS while CDR2 is YFSETQ. Germline trimming: 3 bases from V, 5 bases from J; junction bases outside gene matches: 4. CDR3 length: 14 amino acids, cysteine to phenylalanine. Solely the CDR3 DNA is kept, with 42 bases framed from the first base. Systemically healthy Caucasian individuals from Russia, 39 in total and aged about 6 to 95 years, were included as donors. Each donor gave 8 to 10 milliliters of peripheral blood, collected into EDTA-treated Vacutainer tubes. Ficoll-Paque density-gradient centrifugation was used to isolate PBMCs, with at least 6 million per sample. Total RNA was extracted from PBMCs with Trizol reagent, with at least 5.5 micrograms obtained per sample. Naive CD45RAhigh/CD27high T cell percentages were measured by flow cytometry on a PBMC aliquot from every donor. Receptors were amplified or captured by 5' RACE. The instrument was an Illumina HiSeq 2500. A second PCR of roughly 6 to 11 cycles was run with a J-beta primer mix and a sample-barcoded 5' primer. Each TCR beta cDNA molecule received a unique molecular identifier from a template-switch 5' adaptor carrying 12 random nucleotides. Each sample yielded at least 3 million CDR3-containing paired-end reads. First-strand cDNA synthesis was performed from all RNA using the Mint cDNA synthesis kit, with priming by a TRBC-specific oligonucleotide. After uracil-DNA glycosylase treatment, a first 18-cycle PCR used universal primers M1SS and BC2_uni_R on all cDNA. Regarding the original processing steps: For normalization, 1 million high-quality reads were randomly selected from each sample, with every read carrying a distinct molecular identifier. Instead of being binned into consensus sequences, reads with shared molecular identifiers were discarded. MiTCR, set to a Q25 quality threshold and the strictest error-elimination algorithm, was used for CDR3 identification, clonotype clustering and error correction. A nonparametric unseen species model using Euler transformation provided a lower-bound estimate of total TCR beta diversity. In TCRdb, the public reads were trimmed at Q25 with fastp and aligned with MiXCR, with productive beta chains retained. For every CDR3 protein sequence, its rows merge into one entry that carries the most common genes and DNA. These V and J calls are TCRdb output, not the study's own analysis. The sample table holds about 1.7 million distinct CDR3 sequences, of which under 30% were seen once. About 7.7% of the sample is held by the ten biggest clonotypes.

Sequenced sample: blood. The sequence joins TRBV5-1 to TRBJ1-5, and TRBD1 matches 8 of the central bases. The TCR sequence derives from a woman younger than 45 in good health. CDR3 region: CASSCGTGDQPQHF. Read as DNA, the sequence is TGCGCCAGCAGCTGCGGGACAGGAGATCAGCCCCAGCATTTT.